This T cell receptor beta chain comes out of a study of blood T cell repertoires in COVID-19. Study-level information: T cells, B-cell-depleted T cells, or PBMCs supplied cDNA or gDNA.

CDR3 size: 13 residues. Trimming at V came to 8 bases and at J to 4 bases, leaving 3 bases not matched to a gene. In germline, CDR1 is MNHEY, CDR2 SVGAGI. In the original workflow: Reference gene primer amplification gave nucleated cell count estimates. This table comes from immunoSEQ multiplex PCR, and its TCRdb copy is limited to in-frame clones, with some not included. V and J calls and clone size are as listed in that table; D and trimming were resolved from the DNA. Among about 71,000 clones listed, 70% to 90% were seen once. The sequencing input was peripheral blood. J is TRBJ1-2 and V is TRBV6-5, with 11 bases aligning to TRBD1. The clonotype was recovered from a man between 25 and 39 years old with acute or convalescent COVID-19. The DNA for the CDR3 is TGTGCCAGCTGGGACAGGGGGAGCTATGGCTACACCTTC. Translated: CASWDRGSYGYTF.